These T cell receptor beta chains were read from a single sample in a study of shared clonotypes between healthy human individuals. Clones were read by immunoSEQ multiplex PCR, and TCRdb kept only the in-frame ones, dropping some. Among approximately 2,300,000 clones listed, 85% to 95% were seen once. The sequenced material came from naive CD4+ T cells from PBMCs. Source of these receptors: a man between 18 and 35 years old in good health. Some clones in this sample may be carry-over from other donors' samples. CDR3s leave out the opening cysteine and the closing phenylalanine or tryptophan. The order of the fields is CDR3 protein, CDR3 length, V gene, J gene.

CDR3 protein: ASSSLAGGSYNEQF
CDR3 length: 14
V gene: TRBV27
J gene: TRBJ2-1

CDR3 protein: ASSQGGGQGSNEQF
CDR3 length: 14
V gene: TRBV5-1
J gene: TRBJ2-1

CDR3 protein: ASSSTGQSEQY
CDR3 length: 11
V gene: TRBV9
J gene: TRBJ2-7

CDR3 protein: ASSLSGRANEQF
CDR3 length: 12
V gene: TRBV27
J gene: TRBJ2-1

CDR3 protein: ASSERRGGRSAPH
CDR3 length: 13
V gene: TRBV2
J gene: TRBJ1-4

CDR3 protein: ASSPRLLMGGSDHNEQF
CDR3 length: 17
V gene: TRBV7-9
J gene: TRBJ2-1

CDR3 protein: ASSWGGVTNEKLF
CDR3 length: 13
V gene: TRBV5-4
J gene: TRBJ1-4

CDR3 protein: ASTPPQAGGPNEQF
CDR3 length: 14
V gene: TRBV6-6
J gene: TRBJ2-1

CDR3 protein: ASSRQGRGGEKLF
CDR3 length: 13
V gene: TRBV5-8
J gene: TRBJ1-4

CDR3 protein: ASSLSYRYNSPLH
CDR3 length: 13
V gene: TRBV5-6
J gene: TRBJ1-6

CDR3 protein: ASSLVWTGYGYT
CDR3 length: 12
V gene: TRBV7-2
J gene: TRBJ1-2

CDR3 protein: ASSKRKETQY
CDR3 length: 10
V gene: TRBV19
J gene: TRBJ2-5

CDR3 protein: ASSAPGGQFGYSNQPQH
CDR3 length: 17
V gene: TRBV21-1
J gene: TRBJ1-5

CDR3 protein: ASSQGGAGTEAF
CDR3 length: 12
V gene: TRBV4-2
J gene: TRBJ1-1

CDR3 protein: ASSLAQNIQY
CDR3 length: 10
V gene: TRBV7-9
J gene: TRBJ2-4

CDR3 protein: ASRGGRDTIY
CDR3 length: 10
V gene: TRBV19
J gene: TRBJ1-3

CDR3 protein: ASSLEGVDEKLF
CDR3 length: 12
V gene: TRBV5-1
J gene: TRBJ1-4

CDR3 protein: ASSQVWSPIVGGNTEAF
CDR3 length: 17
V gene: TRBV4-2
J gene: TRBJ1-1

CDR3 protein: ASTRQGGFSGANVLT
CDR3 length: 15
V gene: TRBV18
J gene: TRBJ2-6

CDR3 protein: ASSLVLQGETQY
CDR3 length: 12
V gene: TRBV7-7
J gene: TRBJ2-5

CDR3 protein: ASSLYVLGTDTQY
CDR3 length: 13
V gene: TRBV5-1
J gene: TRBJ2-3

CDR3 protein: ASSLEGSRGAQH
CDR3 length: 12
V gene: TRBV5-8
J gene: TRBJ1-5

CDR3 protein: ASSARLGPYNEQF
CDR3 length: 13
V gene: TRBV19
J gene: TRBJ2-1

CDR3 protein: ASSEGRNYEQY
CDR3 length: 11
V gene: TRBV28
J gene: TRBJ2-7

CDR3 protein: ASSVASGLWDEQF
CDR3 length: 13
V gene: TRBV9
J gene: TRBJ2-1

CDR3 protein: ASSEVPSGLPYGYT
CDR3 length: 14
V gene: TRBV2
J gene: TRBJ1-2

CDR3 protein: ASSSNRDSTYNEQF
CDR3 length: 14
V gene: TRBV11-3
J gene: TRBJ2-1

CDR3 protein: ASSPFQRSSYNEQF
CDR3 length: 14
V gene: TRBV18
J gene: TRBJ2-1

CDR3 protein: ASSGGEASGTLKQY
CDR3 length: 14
V gene: TRBV5-1
J gene: TRBJ2-7

CDR3 protein: ASTTNTGLAGAEQF
CDR3 length: 14
V gene: TRBV28
J gene: TRBJ2-1

CDR3 protein: ASSLGRGTETQY
CDR3 length: 12
V gene: TRBV5-1
J gene: TRBJ2-5

CDR3 protein: ASSDRDRGPYEQY
CDR3 length: 13
V gene: TRBV6-1
J gene: TRBJ2-7